Below, 2 T cell receptor beta chains from the same sample are listed, as sequenced in a study of CD8+CD57+ T cells in acquired aplastic anemia. CD8+CD57+ cell expansion, shown by flow cytometry, had occurred in the patients selected for sequencing. Genomic DNA provided the template from which TCR beta VDJ and CDR3 profiles were obtained. Using its own MiXCR run on the reads, TCRdb lists one record per CDR3 protein. The repertoire includes about 240,000 distinct CDR3 sequences, approximately 45% of them detected once, and 7.8% sits in the top ten. Material: sorted CD4+, CD8+, or CD8+CD57+ T cells (not recorded which) from PBMCs. Receptors were obtained from a human donor with aplastic anemia.

The CDR3 spells CSALFQAYGYTF. CDR3 nucleotide sequence: TGCAGTGCTCTATTTCAGGCCTATGGCTACACCTTC. The chain is built from TRBV20-1 and TRBJ1-2; D unresolved. The germline V and J ends were trimmed by 5 bases and 4 bases, with 11 bases remaining between them. This CDR3 is 12 amino acids long. Germline V CDR1 and CDR2: DFQATT, SNEGSKA (reference sequence).

A word on this clonotype: A much larger clone sits a single nucleotide away, making a read error possible. The chain carries TRBV25-1 and TRBJ1-6; TRBD1 matches at 7 bases. This CDR3 is 16 amino acids long. Looked up from germline, CDR1 is MGHDK and CDR2 is SYGVNS. Trimming removed 6 bases from V and 4 bases from J; junction bases left unmatched: 9. The CDR3 loop reads CASSLGGGDYNSPLHF. The CDR3, as DNA: TGTGCCAGCAGCCTCGGAGGGGGCGATTATAATTCACCCCTCCACTTT.